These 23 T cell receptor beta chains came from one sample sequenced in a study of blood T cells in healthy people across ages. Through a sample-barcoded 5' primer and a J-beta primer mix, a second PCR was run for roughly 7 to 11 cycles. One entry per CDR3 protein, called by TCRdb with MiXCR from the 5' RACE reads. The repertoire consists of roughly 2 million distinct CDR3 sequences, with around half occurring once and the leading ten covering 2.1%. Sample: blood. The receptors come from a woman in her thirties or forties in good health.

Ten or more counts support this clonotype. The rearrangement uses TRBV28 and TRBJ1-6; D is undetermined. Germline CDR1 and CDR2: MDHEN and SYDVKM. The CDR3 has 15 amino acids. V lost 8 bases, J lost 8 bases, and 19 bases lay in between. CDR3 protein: CASSSQAESYSPLHF. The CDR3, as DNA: TGTGCCAGCTCCTCTCAGGCGGAGTCGTATTCACCCCTCCACTTT.

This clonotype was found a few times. CDR3 bases: TGTGCCAGCAGTACAGTAGAGGGACCCCGACTTCACAATGAGCAGTTCTTC. Its translation is CASSTVEGPRLHNEQFF. The gene calls are TRBV28 and TRBJ2-1; D is tentatively TRBD1 or TRBD2 (5 bases each). Trimming took 5 bases from V and 5 from J, leaving 22 bases between them. Germline lookup yields CDR1 MDHEN and CDR2 SYDVKM. The CDR3 runs 17 residues.

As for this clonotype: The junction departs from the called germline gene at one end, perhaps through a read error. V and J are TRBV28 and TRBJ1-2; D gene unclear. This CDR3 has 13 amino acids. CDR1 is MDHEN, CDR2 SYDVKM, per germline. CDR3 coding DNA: TGTGCCAGCAATTTAAGGGAATTTCGTGGCTACACCTTC. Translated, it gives CASNLREFRGYTF.

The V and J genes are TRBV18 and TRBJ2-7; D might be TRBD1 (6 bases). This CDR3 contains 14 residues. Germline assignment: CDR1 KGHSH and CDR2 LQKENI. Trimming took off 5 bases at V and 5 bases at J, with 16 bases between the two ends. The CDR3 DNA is TGTGCCAGCTCATCCCAGGGGAATCCCGACGAGCAGTACTTC. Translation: CASSSQGNPDEQYF.

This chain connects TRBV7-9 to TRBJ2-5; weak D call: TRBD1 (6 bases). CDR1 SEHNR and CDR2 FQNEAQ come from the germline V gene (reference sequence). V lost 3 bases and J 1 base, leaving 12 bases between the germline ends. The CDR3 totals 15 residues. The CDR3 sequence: CASSFERDTQETQYF. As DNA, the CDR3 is TGTGCCAGCAGCTTTGAACGGGACACCCAAGAGACCCAGTACTTC.

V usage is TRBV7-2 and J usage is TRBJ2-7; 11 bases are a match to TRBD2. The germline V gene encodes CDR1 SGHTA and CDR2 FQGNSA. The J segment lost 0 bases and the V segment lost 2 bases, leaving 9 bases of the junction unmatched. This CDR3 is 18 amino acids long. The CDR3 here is CASSLYPSGGSLSYEQYF. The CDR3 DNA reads TGTGCCAGCAGCTTATACCCTAGCGGGGGGTCTCTCTCCTACGAGCAGTACTTC.

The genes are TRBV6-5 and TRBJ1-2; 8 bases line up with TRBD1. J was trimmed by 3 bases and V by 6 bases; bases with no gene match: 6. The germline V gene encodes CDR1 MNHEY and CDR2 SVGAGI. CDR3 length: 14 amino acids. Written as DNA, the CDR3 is TGTGCCAGCAGAAAGGACAGGGTAGACTATGGCTACACCTTC. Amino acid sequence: CASRKDRVDYGYTF.

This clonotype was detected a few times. The CDR3 sequence is CASSRAGPGNYGYTF. Written as DNA, the CDR3 is TGTGCCAGCAGCAGGGCGGGGCCGGGAAACTATGGCTACACCTTC. The V gene is TRBV7-2, the J gene TRBJ1-2; D may be TRBD1 (5 bases). This CDR3 has 15 amino acids. Looked up from germline, CDR1 is SGHTA and CDR2 is FQGNSA. Trimming cost V 5 bases and J 2 bases, with 15 bases left between them.

CDR3 in amino acids: CASSLDEGIKLYNEQYF. The DNA of the CDR3 is TGTGCCAGCAGCTTAGATGAGGGGATAAAGCTATACAATGAGCAGTACTTC. The rearrangement joins TRBV7-8 to TRBJ2-1; D could derive from TRBD1 or TRBD2 (5 bases each). The DNA matches TRBJ2-7 better at its end, which makes the J call doubtful. Germline lookup yields CDR1 SGHVS and CDR2 FQNEAQ. This CDR3 is 17 amino acids long.

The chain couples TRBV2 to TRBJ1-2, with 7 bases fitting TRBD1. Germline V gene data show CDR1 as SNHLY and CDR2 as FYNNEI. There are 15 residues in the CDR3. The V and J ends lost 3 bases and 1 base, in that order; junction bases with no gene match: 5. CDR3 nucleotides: TGTGCCAGCAGTGAGAGGGGGCACTTTAACTATGGCTACACCTTC. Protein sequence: CASSERGHFNYGYTF.

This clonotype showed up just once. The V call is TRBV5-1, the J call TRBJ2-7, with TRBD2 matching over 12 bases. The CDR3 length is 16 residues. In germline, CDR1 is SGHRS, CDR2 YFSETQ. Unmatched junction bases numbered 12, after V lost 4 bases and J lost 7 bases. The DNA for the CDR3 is TGCGCCAGCAGCCCCATTCCTAGCGGGGGGGCGAATGAGCAGTACTTC. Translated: CASSPIPSGGANEQYF.

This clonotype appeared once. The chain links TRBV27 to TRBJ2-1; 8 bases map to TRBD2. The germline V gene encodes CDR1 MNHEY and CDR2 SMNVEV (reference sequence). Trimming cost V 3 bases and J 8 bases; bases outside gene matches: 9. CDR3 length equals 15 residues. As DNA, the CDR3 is TGTGCCAGCAGTTTGGCGGGGGGCCTCATGGATGAGCAGTTCTTC. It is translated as CASSLAGGLMDEQFF.

The CDR3 here is CATSEDRGSYEQYF. The CDR3 bases are TGTGCCACCAGCGAGGACAGGGGATCCTACGAGCAGTACTTC. V and J are TRBV15 and TRBJ2-7; 9 positions agree with TRBD1. Looked up from germline, CDR1 is LNHNV and CDR2 is YYDKDF (reference sequence). The CDR3 is 14 amino acids. V shed 5 bases, J shed 1 base, and the junction held 3 bases outside the gene matches.

The CDR3 sequence: CASSSFGPTTDTQYF. The DNA of the CDR3 is TGTGCCAGCAGTTCATTCGGACCAACCACAGATACGCAGTATTTT. The V call is TRBV27, the J call TRBJ2-3; no clear D gene. Germline V CDR1 and CDR2: MNHEY, SMNVEV (reference sequence). V lost 4 bases, J lost 2 bases, and 13 bases lay in between. The CDR3 has 15 residues.

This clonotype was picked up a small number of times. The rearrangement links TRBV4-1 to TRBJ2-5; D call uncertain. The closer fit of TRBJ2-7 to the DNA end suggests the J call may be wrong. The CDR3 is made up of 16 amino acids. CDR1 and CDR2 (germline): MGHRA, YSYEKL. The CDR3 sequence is CASSRERTAGSGEQYF. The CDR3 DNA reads TGCGCCAGCAGCCGAGAACGAACGGCAGGTTCGGGCGAGCAGTACTTC.

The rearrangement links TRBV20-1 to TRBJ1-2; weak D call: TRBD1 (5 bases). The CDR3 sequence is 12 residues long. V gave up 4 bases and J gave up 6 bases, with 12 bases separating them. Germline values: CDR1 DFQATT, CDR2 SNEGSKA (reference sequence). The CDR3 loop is CSATRDRDGYTF. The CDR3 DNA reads TGCAGTGCTACCAGGGACCGAGATGGCTACACCTTC.

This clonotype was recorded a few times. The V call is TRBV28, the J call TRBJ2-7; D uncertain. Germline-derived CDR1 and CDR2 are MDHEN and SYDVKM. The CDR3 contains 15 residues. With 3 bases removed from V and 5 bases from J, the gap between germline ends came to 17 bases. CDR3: CASSFPFGAGNEQYF. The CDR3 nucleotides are TGTGCCAGCAGTTTCCCTTTCGGTGCTGGCAACGAGCAGTACTTC.

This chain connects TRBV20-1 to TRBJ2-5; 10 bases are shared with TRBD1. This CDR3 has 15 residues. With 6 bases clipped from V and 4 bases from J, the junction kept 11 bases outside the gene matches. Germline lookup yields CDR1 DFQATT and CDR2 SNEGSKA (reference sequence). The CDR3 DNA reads TGCAGTGCCACAACCGGGACAGGGGTCGGAGAGACCCAGTACTTC. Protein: CSATTGTGVGETQYF.

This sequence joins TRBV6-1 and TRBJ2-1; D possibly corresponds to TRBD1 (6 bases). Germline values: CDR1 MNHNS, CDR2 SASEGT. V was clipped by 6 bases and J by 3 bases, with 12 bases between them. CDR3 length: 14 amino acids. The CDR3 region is CASSLGHHYNEQFF. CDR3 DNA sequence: TGTGCCAGCAGCTTGGGACATCACTACAATGAGCAGTTCTTC.

Here the CDR3 DNA reads TGTGCCAGCAGCTCAGGGGCTGCCAAAAACATTCAGTACTTC. It encodes CASSSGAAKNIQYF. The chain links TRBV7-2 to TRBJ2-4; possibly TRBD1 for D (6 bases). The CDR3 runs 14 residues. V lost 4 bases to trimming and J lost 1 base, with 8 bases between them. Per the germline V gene, CDR1 is SGHTA and CDR2 is FQGNSA.

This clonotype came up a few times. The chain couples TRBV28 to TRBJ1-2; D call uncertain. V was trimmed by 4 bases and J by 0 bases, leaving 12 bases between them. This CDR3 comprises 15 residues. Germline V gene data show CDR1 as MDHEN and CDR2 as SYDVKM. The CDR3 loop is CASSSPRKTNYGYTF. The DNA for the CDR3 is TGTGCCAGCAGTTCCCCTCGAAAGACTAACTATGGCTACACCTTC.

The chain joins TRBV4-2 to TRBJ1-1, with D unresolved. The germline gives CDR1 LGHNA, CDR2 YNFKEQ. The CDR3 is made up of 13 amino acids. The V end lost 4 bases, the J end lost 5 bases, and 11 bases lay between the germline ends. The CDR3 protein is CASSPLGWTEAFF. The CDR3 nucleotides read TGTGCCAGCAGCCCACTTGGATGGACTGAAGCTTTCTTT.

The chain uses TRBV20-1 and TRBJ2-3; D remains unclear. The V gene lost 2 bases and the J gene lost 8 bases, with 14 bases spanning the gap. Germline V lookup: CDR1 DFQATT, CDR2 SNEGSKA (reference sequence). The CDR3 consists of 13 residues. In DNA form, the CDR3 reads TGCAGTGCTAGATCCTACCAGGCAACTACGCAGTATTTT. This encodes CSARSYQATTQYF.